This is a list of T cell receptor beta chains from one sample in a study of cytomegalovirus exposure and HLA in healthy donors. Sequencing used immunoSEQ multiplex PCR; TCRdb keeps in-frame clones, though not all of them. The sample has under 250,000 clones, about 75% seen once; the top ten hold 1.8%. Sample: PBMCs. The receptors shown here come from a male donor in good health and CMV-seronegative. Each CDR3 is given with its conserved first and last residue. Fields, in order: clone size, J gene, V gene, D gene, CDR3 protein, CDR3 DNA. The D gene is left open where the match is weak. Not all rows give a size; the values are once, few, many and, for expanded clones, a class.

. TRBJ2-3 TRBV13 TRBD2 CASSLGLAEGTDTQYF TGTGCCAGCAGCTTAGGGCTAGCGGAGGGAACAGATACGCAGTATTTT
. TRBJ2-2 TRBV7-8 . CASSLARGGPSGELFF TGTGCCAGCAGCTTAGCGCGCGGGGGCCCCAGCGGGGAGCTGTTTTTT
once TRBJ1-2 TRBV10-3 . CAISESGRSYGYTF TGTGCCATCAGTGAGTCTGGCAGATCTTATGGCTACACCTTC
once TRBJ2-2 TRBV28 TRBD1 CATPGQGSTGELFF TGTGCCACCCCGGGACAGGGATCCACCGGGGAGCTGTTTTTT
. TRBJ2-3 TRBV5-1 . CASSPTSPDTQYF TGCGCCAGCAGCCCGACAAGTCCAGATACGCAGTATTTT
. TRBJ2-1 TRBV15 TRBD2 CATSREGLAGDGEQFF TGTGCCACCAGCAGAGAGGGACTAGCGGGAGACGGTGAGCAGTTCTTC
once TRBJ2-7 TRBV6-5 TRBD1 CASSYKQQGLEEQYF TGTGCCAGCAGTTACAAGCAACAGGGGCTGGAAGAGCAGTACTTC
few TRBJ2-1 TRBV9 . CASSVGSLGANEQFF TGTGCCAGCAGCGTAGGGTCCTTGGGGGCCAATGAGCAGTTCTTC
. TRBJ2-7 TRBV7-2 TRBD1 CASSWGQNYEQYF TGTGCCAGCAGCTGGGGACAGAACTACGAGCAGTACTTC
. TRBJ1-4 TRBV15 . CATSGWDGGANEKLFF TGTGCCACCAGCGGATGGGATGGGGGGGCTAATGAAAAACTGTTTTTT
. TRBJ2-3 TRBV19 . CASSPPGLGTDTQYF TGTGCCAGTAGTCCTCCCGGACTGGGCACAGATACGCAGTATTTT
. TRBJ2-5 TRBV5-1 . CASSFTRETQYF TGCGCCAGCAGCTTCACCAGAGAGACCCAGTACTTC
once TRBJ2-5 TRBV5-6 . CASSFFPGRGEGETQYF TGTGCCAGCAGCTTTTTCCCGGGCAGGGGGGAAGGAGAGACCCAGTACTTC
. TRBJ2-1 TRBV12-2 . CASRLAIRTGLTIYNEQFF TGTGCAAGTCGCTTAGCGATCCGGACAGGCCTAACTATCTACAATGAGCAGTTCTTC
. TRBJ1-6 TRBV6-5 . CASSRQIQGILHF TGTGCCAGCAGCCGCCAAATACAGGGAATCCTCCACTTT
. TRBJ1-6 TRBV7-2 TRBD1 CAGRTGDLLSPLHF TGTGCCGGTAGGACAGGGGATTTGCTTTCACCCCTCCACTTT
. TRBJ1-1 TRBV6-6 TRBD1 CASKGTASNTEAFF TGTGCCAGCAAAGGGACAGCGTCGAACACTGAAGCTTTCTTT
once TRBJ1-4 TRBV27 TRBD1 CASSSAAGTGFEKLFF TGTGCCAGCAGTTCCGCTGCCGGGACAGGGTTTGAAAAACTGTTTTTT
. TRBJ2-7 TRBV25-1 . CASTGLIEQYF TGTGCCAGCACAGGACTGATCGAGCAGTACTTC
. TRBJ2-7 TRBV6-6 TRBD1 CASSLLDRGGDEQYF TGTGCCAGCAGCTTACTAGACAGGGGAGGCGACGAGCAGTACTTC
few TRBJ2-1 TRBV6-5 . CASRFPWPNEQFF TGTGCCAGCAGATTTCCATGGCCCAATGAGCAGTTCTTC
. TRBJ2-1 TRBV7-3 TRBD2 CASSWAGDDEQFF TGTGCCAGCAGCTGGGCGGGAGACGATGAGCAGTTCTTC
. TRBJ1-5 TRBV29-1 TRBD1 CSVAGTDNQPQHF TGCAGCGTTGCTGGGACAGATAATCAGCCCCAGCATTTT
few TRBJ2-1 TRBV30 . CAWSPTLSGAYNEQFF TGTGCCTGGTCGCCCACCCTAAGCGGAGCTTACAATGAGCAGTTCTTC
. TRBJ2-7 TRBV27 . CASSLRPSNYEQYF TGTGCCAGCAGTTTGCGCCCCTCTAACTACGAGCAGTACTTC
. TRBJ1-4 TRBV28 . CASGGLGEKLFF TGTGCCAGCGGGGGGTTAGGCGAAAAACTGTTTTTT
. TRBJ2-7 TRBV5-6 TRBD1 CASSFARTGAYEQYF TGTGCCAGCAGCTTTGCCCGGACAGGCGCCTACGAGCAGTACTTC
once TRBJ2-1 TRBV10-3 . CAISEGRGSFNEQFF TGTGCCATCAGTGAGGGAAGGGGGTCTTTCAATGAGCAGTTCTTC
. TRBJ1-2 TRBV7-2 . CASSLAGTRKVGGYTF TGTGCCAGCAGCTTAGCGGGGACACGAAAAGTGGGTGGCTACACCTTC
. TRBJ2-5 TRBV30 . CAWSASKETQYF TGTGCCTGGAGCGCCAGTAAAGAGACCCAGTACTTC
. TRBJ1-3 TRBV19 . CASSIPQGAGNTIYF TGTGCCAGTAGTATACCACAGGGTGCTGGAAACACCATATATTTT